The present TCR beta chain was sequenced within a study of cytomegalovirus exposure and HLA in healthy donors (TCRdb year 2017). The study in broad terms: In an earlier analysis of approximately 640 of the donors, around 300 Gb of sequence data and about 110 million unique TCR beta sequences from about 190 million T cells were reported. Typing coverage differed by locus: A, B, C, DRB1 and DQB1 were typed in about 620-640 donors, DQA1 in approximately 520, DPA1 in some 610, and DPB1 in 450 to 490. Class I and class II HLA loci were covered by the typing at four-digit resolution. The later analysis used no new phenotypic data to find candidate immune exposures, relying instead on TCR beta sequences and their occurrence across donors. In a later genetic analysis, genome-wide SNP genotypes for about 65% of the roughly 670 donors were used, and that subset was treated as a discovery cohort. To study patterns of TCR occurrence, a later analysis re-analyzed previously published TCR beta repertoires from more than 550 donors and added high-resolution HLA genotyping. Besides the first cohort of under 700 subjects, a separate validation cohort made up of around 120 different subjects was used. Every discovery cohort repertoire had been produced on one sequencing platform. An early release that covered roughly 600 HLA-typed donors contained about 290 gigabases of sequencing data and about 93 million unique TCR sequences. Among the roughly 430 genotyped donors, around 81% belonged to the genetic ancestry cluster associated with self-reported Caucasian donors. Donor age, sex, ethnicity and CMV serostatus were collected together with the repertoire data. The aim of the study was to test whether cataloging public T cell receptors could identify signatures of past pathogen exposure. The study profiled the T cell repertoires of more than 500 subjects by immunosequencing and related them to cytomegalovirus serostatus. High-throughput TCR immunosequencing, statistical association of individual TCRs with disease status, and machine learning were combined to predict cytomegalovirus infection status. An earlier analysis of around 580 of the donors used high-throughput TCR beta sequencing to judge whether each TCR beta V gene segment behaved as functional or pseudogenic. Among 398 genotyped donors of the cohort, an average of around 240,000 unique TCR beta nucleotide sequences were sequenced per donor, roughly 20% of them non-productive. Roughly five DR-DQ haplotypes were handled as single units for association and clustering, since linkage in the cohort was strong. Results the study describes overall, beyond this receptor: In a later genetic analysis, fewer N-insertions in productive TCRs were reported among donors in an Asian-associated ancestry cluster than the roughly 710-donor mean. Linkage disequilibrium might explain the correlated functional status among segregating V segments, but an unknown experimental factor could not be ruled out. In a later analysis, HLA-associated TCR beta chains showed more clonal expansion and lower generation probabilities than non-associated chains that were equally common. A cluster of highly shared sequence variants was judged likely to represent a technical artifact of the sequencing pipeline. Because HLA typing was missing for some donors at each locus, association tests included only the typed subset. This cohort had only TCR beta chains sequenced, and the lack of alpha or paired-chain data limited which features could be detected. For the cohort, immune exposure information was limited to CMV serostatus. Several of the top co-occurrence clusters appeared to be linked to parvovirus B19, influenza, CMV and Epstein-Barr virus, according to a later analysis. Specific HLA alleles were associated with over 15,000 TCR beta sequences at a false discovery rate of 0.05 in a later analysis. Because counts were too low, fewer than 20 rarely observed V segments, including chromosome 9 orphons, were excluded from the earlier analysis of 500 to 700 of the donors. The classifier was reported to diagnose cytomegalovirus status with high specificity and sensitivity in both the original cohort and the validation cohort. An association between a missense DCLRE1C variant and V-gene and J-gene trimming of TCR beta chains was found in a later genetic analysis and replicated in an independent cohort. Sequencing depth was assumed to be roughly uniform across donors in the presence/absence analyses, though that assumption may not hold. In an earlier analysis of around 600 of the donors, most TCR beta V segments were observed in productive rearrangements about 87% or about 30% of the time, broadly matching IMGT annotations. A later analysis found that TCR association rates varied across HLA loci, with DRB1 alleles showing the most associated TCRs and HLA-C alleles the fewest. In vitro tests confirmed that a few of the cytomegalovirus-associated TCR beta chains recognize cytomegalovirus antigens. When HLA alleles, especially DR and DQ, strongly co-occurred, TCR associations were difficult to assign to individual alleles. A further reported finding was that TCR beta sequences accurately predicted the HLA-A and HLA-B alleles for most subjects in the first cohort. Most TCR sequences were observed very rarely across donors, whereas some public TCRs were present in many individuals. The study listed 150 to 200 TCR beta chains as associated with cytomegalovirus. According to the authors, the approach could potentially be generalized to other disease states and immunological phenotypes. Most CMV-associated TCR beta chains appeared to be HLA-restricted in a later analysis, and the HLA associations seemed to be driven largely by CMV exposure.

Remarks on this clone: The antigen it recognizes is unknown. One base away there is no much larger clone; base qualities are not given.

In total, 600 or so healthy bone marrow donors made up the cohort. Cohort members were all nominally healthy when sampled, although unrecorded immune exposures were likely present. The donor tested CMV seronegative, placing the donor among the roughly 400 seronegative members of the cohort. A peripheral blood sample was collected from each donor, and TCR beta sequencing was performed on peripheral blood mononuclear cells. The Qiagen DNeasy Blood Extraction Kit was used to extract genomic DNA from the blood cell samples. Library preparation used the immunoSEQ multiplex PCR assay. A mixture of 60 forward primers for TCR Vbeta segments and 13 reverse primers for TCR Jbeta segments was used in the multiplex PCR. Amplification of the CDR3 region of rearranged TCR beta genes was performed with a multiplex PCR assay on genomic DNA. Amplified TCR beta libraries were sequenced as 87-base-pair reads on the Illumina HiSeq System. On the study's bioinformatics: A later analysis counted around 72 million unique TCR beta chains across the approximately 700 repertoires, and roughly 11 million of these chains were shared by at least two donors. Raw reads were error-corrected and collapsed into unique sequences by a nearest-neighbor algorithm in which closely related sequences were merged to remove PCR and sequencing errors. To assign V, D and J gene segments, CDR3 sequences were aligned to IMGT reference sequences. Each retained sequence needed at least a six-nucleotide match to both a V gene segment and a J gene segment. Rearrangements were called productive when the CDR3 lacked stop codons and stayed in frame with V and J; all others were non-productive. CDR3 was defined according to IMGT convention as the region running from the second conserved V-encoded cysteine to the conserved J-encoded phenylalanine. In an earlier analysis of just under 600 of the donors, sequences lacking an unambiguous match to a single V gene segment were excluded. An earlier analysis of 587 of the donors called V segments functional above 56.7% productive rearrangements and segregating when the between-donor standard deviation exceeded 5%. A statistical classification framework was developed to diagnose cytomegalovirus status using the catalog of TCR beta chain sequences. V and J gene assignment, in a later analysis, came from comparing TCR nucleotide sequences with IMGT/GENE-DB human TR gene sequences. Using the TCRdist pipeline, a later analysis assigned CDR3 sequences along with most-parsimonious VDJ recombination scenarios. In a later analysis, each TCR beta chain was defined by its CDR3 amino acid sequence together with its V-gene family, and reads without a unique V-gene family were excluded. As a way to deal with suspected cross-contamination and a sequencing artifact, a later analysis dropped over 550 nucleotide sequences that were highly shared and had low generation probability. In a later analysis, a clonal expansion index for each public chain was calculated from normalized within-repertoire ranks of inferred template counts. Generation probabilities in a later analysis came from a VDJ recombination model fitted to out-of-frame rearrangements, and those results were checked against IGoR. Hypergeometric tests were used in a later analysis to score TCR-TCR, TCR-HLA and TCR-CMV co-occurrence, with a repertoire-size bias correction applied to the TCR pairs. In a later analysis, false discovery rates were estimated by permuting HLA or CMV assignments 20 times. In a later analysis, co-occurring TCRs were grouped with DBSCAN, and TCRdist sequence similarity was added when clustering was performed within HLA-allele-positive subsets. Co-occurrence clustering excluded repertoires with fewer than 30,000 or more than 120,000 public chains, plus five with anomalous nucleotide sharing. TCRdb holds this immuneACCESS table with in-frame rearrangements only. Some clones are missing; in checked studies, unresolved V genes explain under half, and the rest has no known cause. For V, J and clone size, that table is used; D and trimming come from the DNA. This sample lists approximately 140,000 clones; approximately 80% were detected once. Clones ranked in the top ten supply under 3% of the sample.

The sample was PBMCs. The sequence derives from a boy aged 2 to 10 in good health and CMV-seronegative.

The CDR3 region has the sequence CASTLRGGSSAQPQHF. Here is the DNA: TGTGCCAGTACCCTAAGGGGCGGTTCCAGTGCTCAGCCCCAGCATTTT. Recombination linked TRBV19 to TRBJ1-5; the D segment could be TRBD1, given 5 matching bases. A distance of 22 bases separates the germline ends of V and J, which lose 7 bases and 6 bases respectively. CDR1 and CDR2, looked up from the germline V gene (reference sequence), are LNHDA and SQIVND. The CDR3 runs 16 residues from the cysteine to the phenylalanine. CDR3 DNA is the only sequence kept; it has 48 bases, read in frame from the first base.